The 6 T cell receptor beta chains below were found in one sample sequenced in a study of lymphopenia after photon versus proton radiotherapy. TCRdb keeps only in-frame clones here, not all; method: immunoSEQ multiplex PCR. This repertoire shows more than 45,000 clones, about 88% found once; its top ten account for around 2.1%. The sequencing used peripheral blood, collected from a patient treated with proton-based radiotherapy. The origin of the receptors is a man aged 55 to 69 with pancreatic cancer.

The chain is built from TRBV2 and TRBJ1-2, with D perhaps matching TRBD1 (5 bases). Germline V gene sequence: CDR1 SNHLY, CDR2 FYNNEI. Deletions cut 0 bases from V and 4 bases from J, with 12 bases between. The CDR3 loop spans 15 amino acids. CDR3 DNA: TGTGCCAGCAGTGAAGCAACCGGGGACTTCTATGGCTACACCTTC. Translating it yields CASSEATGDFYGYTF.

This rearrangement joins TRBV4-3 to TRBJ1-3, with D tentatively TRBD1 (6 bases). The CDR3 covers 18 residues. Trimming shortened V by 3 bases and J by 0 bases, and 18 bases separated the two germline ends. The germline CDR1 and CDR2 sequences are LGHNA and YSLEER. In DNA, the CDR3 is TGCGCCAGCAGCCAGAACTTCGGACAGACGTCCTCTGGAAACACCATATATTTT. This codes for CASSQNFGQTSSGNTIYF.

This rearrangement joins TRBV29-1 to TRBJ2-4; the match to TRBD1 covers 7 bases. The CDR3 extends over 13 amino acids. From germline, CDR1 is SQVTM and CDR2 ANQGSEA. Unmatched junction bases numbered 11, after V lost 7 bases and J lost 8 bases. The CDR3 loop reads CSAANRGGDIQYF. The CDR3 region has the DNA TGCAGCGCAGCGAACAGGGGCGGAGACATTCAGTACTTC.

This clone turned up a few times. The J gene is TRBJ1-1, the V gene TRBV18; 7 positions match TRBD1. The trim removed 1 base at V and 6 bases at J, leaving 5 bases unmatched. In germline, CDR1 is KGHSH, CDR2 LQKENI. The CDR3 extends over 14 amino acids. CDR3 coding DNA: TGTGCCAGCTCACCACTTAACAGGGGCGCTGAAGCTTTCTTT. Protein sequence: CASSPLNRGAEAFF.

The chain recombines TRBV11-3 with TRBJ2-7, with TRBD2 as a possible D gene (5 bases). Germline CDR1 and CDR2: SGHNT and YENEEA. This CDR3 is 14 amino acids long. V gave up 4 bases and J gave up 6 bases, with 16 bases separating them. CDR3 coding DNA: TGTGCCAGCAGCTCCGACGGACTGGCTACCGAGCAGTACTTC. It codes for CASSSDGLATEQYF.

The chain uses TRBV20-1 and TRBJ2-5, with D unresolved. The CDR3 sequence is 11 residues long. Germline V gene data show CDR1 as DFQATT and CDR2 as SNEGSKA (reference sequence). The ends were cut back, 3 bases at V and 4 bases at J, with 6 bases in the middle. The CDR3 loop is CSASSTETQYF. In nucleotides, the CDR3 is TGCAGTGCTAGTTCAACAGAGACCCAGTACTTC.